This T cell receptor (beta chain) was recovered during a study of T cells in Graves' hyperthyroidism and ophthalmopathy. Amplification yielded TCR beta CDR3 regions, with RNA transcripts as the source. During a first-round RT-PCR of the TCR CDR3, the HTBI primer set was used. One entry per CDR3 protein results from TCRdb running MiXCR on the multiplex PCR reads. The profile shows around 580,000 distinct CDR3 sequences, under 60% of them singletons. CDR1 and CDR2 from the germline V gene are SGHTA and FQGNSA. The V end lost 7 bases, the J end lost 5 bases, and 14 bases lay between the germline ends. CDR3 length: 14 amino acids. This clonotype was observed at least ten times. Antigen unknown. Overall study results and limits: Clonotypes that were expanded in thyroid above 0.001 mostly appeared in blood too. Prediction of ophthalmopathy progression came a median approximately 6 months pre-onset. By a 13 V-J model, ophthalmopathy was set apart from stable hyperthyroidism.

This sequence was found in a woman between 18 and 29 years old with Graves' hyperthyroidism. This sequence joins TRBV7-2 and TRBJ1-4; D unclear. The sample taken for sequencing was peripheral blood or thyroid tissue (not recorded which). CDR3 protein: CASKTGPENEKLFF. The CDR3, as DNA: TGTGCCAGCAAAACCGGGCCAGAAAATGAAAAACTGTTTTTT.